The sample holds many counts of the clone carrying this T cell receptor beta chain. The data belong to a study of T cells in Graves' hyperthyroidism and ophthalmopathy. Germline-derived CDR1 and CDR2 are MDHEN and SYDVKM. The CDR3 contains 16 residues. Trimming at V came to 5 bases and at J to 3 bases, leaving 9 bases not matched to a gene. The investigators amplified TCR beta CDR3 regions from RNA transcripts. TCR CDR3 regions were first amplified by RT-PCR with HTBI primers. TCRdb fed the multiplex PCR reads into MiXCR, producing one record per CDR3 protein. The sample gives hundreds of thousands of distinct CDR3 sequences, over 12% of which show up once; around 4.5% is in the top ten.

This receptor was taken from a woman aged 40 to 50 with Graves' ophthalmopathy. The chain has TRBV28 and TRBJ2-1; 8 bases map to TRBD1. Sequencing was done on a sample of blood. The CDR3 DNA sequence: TGTGCCAGCAGTCCCGGCGGGACAGGCATCTACAATGAGCAGTTCTTC. This codes for CASSPGGTGIYNEQFF.